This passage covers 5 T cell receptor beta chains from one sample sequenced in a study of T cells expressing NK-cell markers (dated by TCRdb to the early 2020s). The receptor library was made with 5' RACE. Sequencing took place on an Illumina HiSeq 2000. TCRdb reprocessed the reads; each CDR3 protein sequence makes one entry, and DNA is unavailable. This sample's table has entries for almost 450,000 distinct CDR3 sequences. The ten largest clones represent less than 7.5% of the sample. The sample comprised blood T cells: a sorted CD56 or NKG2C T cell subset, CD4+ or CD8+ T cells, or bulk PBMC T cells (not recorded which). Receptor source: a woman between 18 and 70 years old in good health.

CDR3 sequence: CASSRSVMIVSTDTQYF. The gene calls are TRBV6-2 or TRBV6-3 and TRBJ2-3. CDR1 MNHEY and CDR2 SVGEGT come from the germline V gene. This CDR3 is 17 amino acids long.

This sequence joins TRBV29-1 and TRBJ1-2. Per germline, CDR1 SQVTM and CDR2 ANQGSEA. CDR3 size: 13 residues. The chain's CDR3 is CSDGRVGVYGYTF.

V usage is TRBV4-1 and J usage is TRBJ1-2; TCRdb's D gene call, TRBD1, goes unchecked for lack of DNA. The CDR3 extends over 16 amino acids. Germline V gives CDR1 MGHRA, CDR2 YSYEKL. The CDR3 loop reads CASSQLGDRGREGYTF.

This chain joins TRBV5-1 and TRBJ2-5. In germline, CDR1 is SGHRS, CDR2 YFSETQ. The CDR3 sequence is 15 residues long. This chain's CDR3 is CASSLGYQRGETQYF.

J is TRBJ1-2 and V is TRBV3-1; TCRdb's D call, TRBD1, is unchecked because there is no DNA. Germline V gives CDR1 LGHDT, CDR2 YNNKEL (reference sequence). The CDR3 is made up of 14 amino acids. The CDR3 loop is CASSQATVTDGYTF.